Sequencing of this T cell receptor (beta chain) was carried out in a study of blood T cell repertoires in COVID-19. The overall study: COVID-19 samples, acute and convalescent, were from the United States, Italy and Spain. T cells, B-cell-depleted T cells, or PBMCs provided the cDNA or gDNA that served as material.

As processed by the authors: It was from reference gene primer amplification that nucleated cell counts were estimated. Assay: immunoSEQ multiplex PCR; the TCRdb copy retains only in-frame clones and omits some. V and J calls plus clone size are reproduced from that table; the DNA served to infer D and trimming. In the table there are approximately 350,000 clones, about nine tenths of which are singletons. Seattle patients were enrolled while actively infected and followed longitudinally. CDR3 length: 13 residues. Germline loops: CDR1 SGHRS, CDR2 YFSETQ. V lost 0 bases to trimming and J lost 8 bases, with 6 bases between them. Remarks on this clone: The sample holds other DNA sequences that translate to the same CDR3.

The clonotype was recovered from a woman in her forties or fifties with COVID-19, enrolled during active disease. The sequenced sample was peripheral blood. The chain recombines TRBV5-1 with TRBJ1-6; D gene uncertain. The CDR3 loop reads CASSLELYSPLHF. Here the CDR3 DNA reads TGCGCCAGCAGCTTGGAGCTATATTCACCCCTCCACTTT.